Below, 10 T cell receptor beta chains from the same sample are listed, as sequenced in a study of cytomegalovirus exposure and HLA in healthy donors (dated by TCRdb to 2015 to 2018). The library was obtained by the immunoSEQ multiplex PCR assay. For the multiplex PCR, a mixture combining 60 forward primers for TCR Vbeta segments and 13 reverse primers for TCR Jbeta segments was used. TCRdb's version of the immuneACCESS table is confined to in-frame rearrangements and falls short of the full clone set. An unresolved V gene accounts for under half of the shortfall where checked; the remainder is of unknown origin. Counted in this sample were about 180,000 clones; more than 60% of them appeared once. The top ten clones comprise over 2% of the sample. Sequenced material: PBMCs. The receptors shown here come from a human donor in good health.

Of note for this clone: Other DNA sequences in this specimen translate into the identical CDR3. The chain joins TRBV11-2 to TRBJ1-5; D is unclear. This CDR3 region has 13 residues. V lost 1 base to trimming and J lost 4 bases, with 5 bases between them. CDR1 and CDR2 from the germline V gene are SGHAT and FQNNGV. The CDR3 DNA reads as TGTGCCAGCAGCTTAGGTCAAAATCAGCCCCAGCATTTT. It translates to CASSLGQNQPQHF.

The V call is TRBV5-1, the J call TRBJ1-6; D ambiguous. The CDR3 is 16 residues long. Per the germline V gene, CDR1 is SGHRS and CDR2 is YFSETQ. V was cut by 0 bases and J by 0 bases, with 7 bases left in between. DNA for the CDR3: TGCGCCAGCAGCTTGGATGGAGGCTCCTATAATTCACCCCTCCACTTT. Its translation: CASSLDGGSYNSPLHF. Looking up the rest from reference TRBV5-1 and TRBJ1-6 gives the full variable domain: KAGVTQTPRYLIKTRGQQVTLSCSPISGHRSVSWYQQTPGQGLQFLFEYFSETQRNKGNFPGRFSGRQFSNSRSEMNVSTLELGDSALYLCASSLDGGSYNSPLHFGNGTRLTVT.

In this sample, this clone turned up once. The chain carries TRBV15 and TRBJ1-2; perhaps TRBD1 as D (5 bases). V was trimmed by 3 bases and J by 10 bases, leaving 15 bases between them. The CDR3 contains 13 residues. Germline V gene data show CDR1 as LNHNV and CDR2 as YYDKDF (reference sequence). The CDR3 is CATSRARLGVYTF. CDR3 bases: TGTGCCACCAGCAGGGCCCGTTTAGGGGTCTACACCTTC. Supplemented by reference TRBV15 and TRBJ1-2, the full variable domain reads DAMVIQNPRYQVTQFGKPVTLSCSQTLNHNVMYWYQQKSSQAPKLLFHYYDKDFNNEADTPDNFQSRRPNTSFCFLDIRSPGLGDTAMYLCATSRARLGVYTFGSGTRLTVV.

The rearrangement joins TRBV11-3 to TRBJ1-6, with a possible D match to TRBD1 (6 bases). CDR1 SGHNT and CDR2 YENEEA come from the germline V gene. The V gene lost 1 base and the J gene lost 7 bases, with 20 bases spanning the gap. The CDR3 is 18 amino acids. This CDR3 is CASSLGPTGGPGNSPLHF. CDR3 sequence (DNA): TGTGCCAGCAGCTTAGGTCCCACGGGGGGGCCCGGGAATTCACCCCTCCACTTT.

This rearrangement joins TRBV29-1 to TRBJ1-4; perhaps TRBD1 as D (5 bases). Trimming shortened V by 3 bases and J by 9 bases, and 17 bases separated the two germline ends. The V gene's germline CDR1 is SQVTM and CDR2 ANQGSEA. This CDR3 spans 14 amino acids. This CDR3 reads CSVEYTAGQKKLFF. As DNA, the CDR3 is TGCAGCGTTGAGTATACGGCAGGGCAAAAAAAACTGTTTTTT.

The genes are TRBV13 and TRBJ1-2; no clear D gene. From germline, CDR1 is PRHDT and CDR2 FYEKMQ (reference sequence). V shed 3 bases and J shed 4 bases, with 15 bases lying between them. The CDR3 runs 15 residues. The CDR3 bases are TGTGCCAGCAGCTTCGGCGGAGCCTCGAGCTATGGCTACACCTTC. This encodes CASSFGGASSYGYTF.

The V gene is TRBV5-1, the J gene TRBJ1-6; 8 bases fit TRBD1. The length of the CDR3 is 17 residues. Germline V gene lookup returns CDR1 SGHRS and CDR2 YFSETQ. The ends lost 4 bases at V and 5 bases at J; junction bases unmatched: 11. Here the CDR3 DNA reads TGCGCCAGCAGCCAGACCGGACAGGGTTTTAATAATTCACCCCTCCACTTT. Protein sequence: CASSQTGQGFNNSPLHF.

This clone was found a few times. V is TRBV28 and J is TRBJ1-4; 7 bases map to TRBD1. CDR3 length: 15 amino acids. The V gene's germline CDR1 is MDHEN and CDR2 SYDVKM. V shed 8 bases, J shed 5 bases, and the junction held 11 bases outside the gene matches. CDR3 nucleotides: TGTGCCAGCTTTCCCCGGGGACAGCAAAATGAAAAACTGTTTTTT. Protein sequence: CASFPRGQQNEKLFF.

This clone has more than one count but fewer than ten. J is TRBJ1-3 and V is TRBV11-2; D unclear. Per germline, CDR1 SGHAT and CDR2 FQNNGV. CDR3 size: 15 residues. Trimming removed 3 bases from V and 0 bases from J, with 9 bases in between. The CDR3 DNA reads TGTGCCAGCAGCTTGGAGGGCATCTCTGGAAACACCATATATTTT. It is translated as CASSLEGISGNTIYF.

This CDR3 is CASSPTGFRANYGYTF. The CDR3 DNA follows: TGTGCCAGCAGCCCGACAGGGTTCCGAGCTAACTATGGCTACACCTTC. The V call is TRBV28, the J call TRBJ1-2; 7 nucleotides agree with TRBD1. CDR3 length equals 16 residues. Germline V gives CDR1 MDHEN, CDR2 SYDVKM. Losses at the gene ends were 6 bases for V and 0 bases for J; bases not matched to a gene: 10.